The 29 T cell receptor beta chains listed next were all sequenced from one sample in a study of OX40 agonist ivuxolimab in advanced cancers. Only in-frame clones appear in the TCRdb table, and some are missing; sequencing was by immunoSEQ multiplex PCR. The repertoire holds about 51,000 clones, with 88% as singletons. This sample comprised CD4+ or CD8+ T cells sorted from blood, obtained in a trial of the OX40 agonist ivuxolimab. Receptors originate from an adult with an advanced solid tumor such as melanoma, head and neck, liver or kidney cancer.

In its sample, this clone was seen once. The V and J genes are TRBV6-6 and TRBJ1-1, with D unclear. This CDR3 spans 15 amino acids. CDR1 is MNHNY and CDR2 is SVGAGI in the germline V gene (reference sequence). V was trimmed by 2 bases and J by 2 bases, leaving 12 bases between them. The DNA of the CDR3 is TGTGCCAGCAGTTACGGGGTAGCTGGAAACACTGAAGCTTTCTTT. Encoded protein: CASSYGVAGNTEAFF.

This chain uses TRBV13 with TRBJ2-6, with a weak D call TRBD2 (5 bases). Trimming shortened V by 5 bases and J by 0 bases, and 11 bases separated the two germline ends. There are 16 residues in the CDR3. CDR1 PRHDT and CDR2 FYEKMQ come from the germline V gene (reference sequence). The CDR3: CASSLAQHSGANVLTF. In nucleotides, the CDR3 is TGTGCCAGCAGCCTAGCCCAGCACTCTGGGGCCAACGTCCTGACTTTC.

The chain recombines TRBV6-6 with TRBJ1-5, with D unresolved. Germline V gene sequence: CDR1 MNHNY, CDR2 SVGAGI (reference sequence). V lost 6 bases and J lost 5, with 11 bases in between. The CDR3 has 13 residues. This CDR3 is CASSQARDQPQHF. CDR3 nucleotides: TGTGCCAGCAGCCAAGCAAGGGATCAGCCCCAGCATTTT.

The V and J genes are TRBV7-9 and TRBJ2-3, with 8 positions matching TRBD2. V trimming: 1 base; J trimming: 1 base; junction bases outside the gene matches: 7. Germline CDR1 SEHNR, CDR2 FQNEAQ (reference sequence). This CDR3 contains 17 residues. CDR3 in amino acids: CASSLDAGGSGTDTQYF. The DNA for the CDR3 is TGTGCCAGCAGCTTAGATGCGGGGGGATCGGGCACAGATACGCAGTATTTT.

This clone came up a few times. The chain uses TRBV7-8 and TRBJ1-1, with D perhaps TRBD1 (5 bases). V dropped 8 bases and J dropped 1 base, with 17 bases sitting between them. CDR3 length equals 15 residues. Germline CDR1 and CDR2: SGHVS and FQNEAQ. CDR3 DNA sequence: TGTGCCAGCGCTCCCCGGGCAGGGAAGAACACTGAAGCTTTCTTT. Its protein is CASAPRAGKNTEAFF. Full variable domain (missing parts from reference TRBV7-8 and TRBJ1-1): GAGVSQSPRYKVAKRGQDVALRCDPISGHVSLFWYQQALGQGPEFLTYFQNEAQLDKSGLPSDRFFAERPEGSVSTLKIQRTQQEDSAVYLCASAPRAGKNTEAFFGQGTRLTVV.

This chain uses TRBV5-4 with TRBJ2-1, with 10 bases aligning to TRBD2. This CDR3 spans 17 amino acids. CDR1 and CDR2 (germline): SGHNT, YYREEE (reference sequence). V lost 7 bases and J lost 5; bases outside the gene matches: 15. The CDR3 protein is CASRSDLGTSVNNEQFF. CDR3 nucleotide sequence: TGTGCCAGCCGTTCTGATCTCGGGACTAGCGTTAACAATGAGCAGTTCTTC. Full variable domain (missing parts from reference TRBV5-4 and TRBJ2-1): ETGVTQSPTHLIKTRGQQVTLRCSSQSGHNTVSWYQQALGQGPQFIFQYYREEENGRGNFPPRFSGLQFPNYSSELNVNALELDDSALYLCASRSDLGTSVNNEQFFGPGTRLTVL.

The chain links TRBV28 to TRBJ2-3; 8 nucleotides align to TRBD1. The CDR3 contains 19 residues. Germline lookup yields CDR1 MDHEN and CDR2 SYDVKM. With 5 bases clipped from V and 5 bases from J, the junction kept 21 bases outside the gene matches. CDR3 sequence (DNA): TGTGCCAGCAGTGTCCCCCCGACCTCCGGCCAGGGGGCGCGAGATACGCAGTATTTT. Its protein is CASSVPPTSGQGARDTQYF.

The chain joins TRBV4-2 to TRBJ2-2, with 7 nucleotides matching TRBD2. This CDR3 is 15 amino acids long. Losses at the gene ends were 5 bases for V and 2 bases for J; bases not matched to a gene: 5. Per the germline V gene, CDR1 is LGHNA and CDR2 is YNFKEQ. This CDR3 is CASSAGTKNTGELFF. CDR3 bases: TGTGCCAGCAGCGCCGGGACTAAAAACACCGGGGAGCTGTTTTTT.

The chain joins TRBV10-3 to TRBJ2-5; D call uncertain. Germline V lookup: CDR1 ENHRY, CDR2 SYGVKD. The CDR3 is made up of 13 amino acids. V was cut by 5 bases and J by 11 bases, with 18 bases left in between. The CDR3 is CAISTGSSKEQYF. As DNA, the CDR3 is TGTGCCATCAGTACCGGGTCCTCCAAGGAGCAGTACTTC.

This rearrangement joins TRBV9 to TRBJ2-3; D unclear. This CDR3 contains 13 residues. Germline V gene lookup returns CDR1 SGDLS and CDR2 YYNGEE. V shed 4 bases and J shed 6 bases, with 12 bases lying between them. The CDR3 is CASSSRPTDTQYF. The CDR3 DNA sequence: TGTGCCAGCAGCTCGAGACCTACGGATACGCAGTATTTT.

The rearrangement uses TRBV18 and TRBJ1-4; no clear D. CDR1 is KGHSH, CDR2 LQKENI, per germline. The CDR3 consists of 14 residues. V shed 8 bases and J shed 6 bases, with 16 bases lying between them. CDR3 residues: CASTKGGLDEKLFF. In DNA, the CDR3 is TGTGCCAGCACTAAGGGCGGGCTTGATGAAAAACTGTTTTTT. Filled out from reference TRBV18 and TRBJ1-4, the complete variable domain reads NAGVMQNPRHLVRRRGQEARLRCSPMKGHSHVYWYRQLPEEGLKFMVYLQKENIIDESGMPKERFSAEFPKEGPSILRIQQVVRGDSAAYFCASTKGGLDEKLFFGSGTQLSVL.

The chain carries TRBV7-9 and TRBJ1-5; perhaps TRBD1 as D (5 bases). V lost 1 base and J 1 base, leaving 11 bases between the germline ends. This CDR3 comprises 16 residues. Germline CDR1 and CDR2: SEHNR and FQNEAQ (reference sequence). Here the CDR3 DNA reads TGTGCCAGCAGCTTAGAGATGGGGCCGAGCAATCAGCCCCAGCATTTT. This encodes CASSLEMGPSNQPQHF.

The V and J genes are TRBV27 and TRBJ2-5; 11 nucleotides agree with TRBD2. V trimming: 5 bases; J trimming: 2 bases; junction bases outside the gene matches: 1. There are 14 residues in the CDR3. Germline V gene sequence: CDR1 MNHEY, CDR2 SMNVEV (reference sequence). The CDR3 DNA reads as TGTGCCAGCAGTCGACTAGCGGGGCAAGAGACCCAGTACTTC. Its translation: CASSRLAGQETQYF.

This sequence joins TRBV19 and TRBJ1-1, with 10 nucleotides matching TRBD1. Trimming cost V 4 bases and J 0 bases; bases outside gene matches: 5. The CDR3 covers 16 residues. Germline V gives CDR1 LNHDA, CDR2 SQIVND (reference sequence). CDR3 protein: CASSTDRGRLNTEAFF. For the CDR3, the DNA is TGTGCCAGTAGTACGGACAGGGGGAGGCTGAACACTGAAGCTTTCTTT. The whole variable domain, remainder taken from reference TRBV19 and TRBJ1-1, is DGGITQSPKYLFRKEGQNVTLSCEQNLNHDAMYWYRQDPGQGLRLIYYSQIVNDFQKGDIAEGYSVSREKKESFPLTVTSAQKNPTAFYLCASSTDRGRLNTEAFFGQGTRLTVV.

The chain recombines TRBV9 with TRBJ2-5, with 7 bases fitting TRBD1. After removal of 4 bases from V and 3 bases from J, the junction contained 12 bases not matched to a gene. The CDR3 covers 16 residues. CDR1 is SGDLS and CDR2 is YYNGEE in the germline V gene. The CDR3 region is CASSPRGTVAKETQYF. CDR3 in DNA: TGTGCCAGCAGCCCGAGAGGGACAGTTGCTAAAGAGACCCAGTACTTC. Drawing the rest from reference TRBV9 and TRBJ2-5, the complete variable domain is DSGVTQTPKHLITATGQRVTLRCSPRSGDLSVYWYQQSLDQGLQFLIQYYNGEERAKGNILERFSAQQFPDLHSELNLSSLELGDSALYFCASSPRGTVAKETQYFGPGTRLLVL.

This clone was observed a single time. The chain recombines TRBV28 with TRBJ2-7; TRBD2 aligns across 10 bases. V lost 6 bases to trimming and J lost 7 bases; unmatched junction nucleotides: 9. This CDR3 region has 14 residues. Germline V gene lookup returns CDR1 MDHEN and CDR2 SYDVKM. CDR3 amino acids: CASSSPGLANEQYF. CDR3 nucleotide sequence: TGTGCCAGCAGCTCACCGGGACTAGCGAATGAGCAGTACTTC.

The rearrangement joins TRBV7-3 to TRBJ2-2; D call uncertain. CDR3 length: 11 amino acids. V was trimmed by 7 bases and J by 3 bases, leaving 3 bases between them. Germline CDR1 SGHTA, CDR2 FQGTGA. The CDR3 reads CASKDTGELFF. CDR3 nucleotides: TGTGCCAGCAAGGACACCGGGGAGCTGTTTTTT.

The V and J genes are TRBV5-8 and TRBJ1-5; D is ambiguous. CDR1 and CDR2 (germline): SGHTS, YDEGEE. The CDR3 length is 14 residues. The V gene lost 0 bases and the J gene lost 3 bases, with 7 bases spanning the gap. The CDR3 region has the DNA TGTGCCAGCAGCTTGGATACTAACAATCAGCCCCAGCATTTT. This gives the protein CASSLDTNNQPQHF. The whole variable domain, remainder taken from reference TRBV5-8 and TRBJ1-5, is EAGVTQSPTHLIKTRGQQATLRCSPISGHTSVYWYQQALGLGLQFLLWYDEGEERNRGNFPPRFSGRQFPNYSSELNVNALELEDSALYLCASSLDTNNQPQHFGDGTRLSIL.

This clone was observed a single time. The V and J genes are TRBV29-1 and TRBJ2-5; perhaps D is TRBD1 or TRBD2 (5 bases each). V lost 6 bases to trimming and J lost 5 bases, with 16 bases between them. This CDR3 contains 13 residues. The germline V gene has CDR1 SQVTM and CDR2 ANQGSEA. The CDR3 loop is CSVKGWGGETQYF. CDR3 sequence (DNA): TGCAGCGTCAAGGGGTGGGGCGGGGAGACCCAGTACTTC.

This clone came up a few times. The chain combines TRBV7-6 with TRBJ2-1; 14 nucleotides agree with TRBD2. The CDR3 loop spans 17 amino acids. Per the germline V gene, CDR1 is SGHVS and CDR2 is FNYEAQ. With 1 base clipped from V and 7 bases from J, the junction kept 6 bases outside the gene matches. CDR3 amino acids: CASSLGQGTSGRNEQFF. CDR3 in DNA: TGTGCCAGCAGCTTAGGGCAGGGGACTAGCGGGAGAAATGAGCAGTTCTTC.

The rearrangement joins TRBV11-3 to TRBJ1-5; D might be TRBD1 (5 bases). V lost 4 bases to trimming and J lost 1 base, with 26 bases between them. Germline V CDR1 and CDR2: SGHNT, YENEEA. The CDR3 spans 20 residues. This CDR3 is CASSCQMGSRVRLSNQPQHF. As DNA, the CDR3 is TGTGCCAGCAGCTGCCAGATGGGAAGCAGGGTTAGACTAAGCAATCAGCCCCAGCATTTT.

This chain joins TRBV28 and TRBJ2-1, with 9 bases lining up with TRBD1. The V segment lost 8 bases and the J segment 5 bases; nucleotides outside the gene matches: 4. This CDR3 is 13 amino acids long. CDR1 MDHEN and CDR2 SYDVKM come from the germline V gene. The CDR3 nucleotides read TGTGCCAGCCGCGGACAGGGGAACAATGAGCAGTTCTTC. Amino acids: CASRGQGNNEQFF.

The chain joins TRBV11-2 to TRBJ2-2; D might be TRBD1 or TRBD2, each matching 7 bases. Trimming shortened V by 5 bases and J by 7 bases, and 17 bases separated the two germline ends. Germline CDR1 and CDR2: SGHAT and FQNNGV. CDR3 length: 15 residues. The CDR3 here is CASSAGGGLSGELFF. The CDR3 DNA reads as TGTGCCAGCAGCGCAGGGGGGGGCCTTAGCGGGGAGCTGTTTTTT.

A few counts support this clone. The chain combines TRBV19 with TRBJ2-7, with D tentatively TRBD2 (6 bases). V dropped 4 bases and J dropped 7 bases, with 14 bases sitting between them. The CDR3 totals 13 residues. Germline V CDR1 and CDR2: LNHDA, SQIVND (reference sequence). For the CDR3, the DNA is TGTGCCAGTAGTAAACCGGGAGCCACGGAGCAGTACTTC. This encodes CASSKPGATEQYF.

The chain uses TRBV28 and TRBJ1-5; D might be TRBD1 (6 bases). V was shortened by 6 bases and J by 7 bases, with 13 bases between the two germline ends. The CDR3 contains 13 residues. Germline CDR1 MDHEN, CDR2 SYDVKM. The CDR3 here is CASRGGLRQPQHF. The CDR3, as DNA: TGTGCCAGCAGAGGGGGGTTACGACAGCCCCAGCATTTT. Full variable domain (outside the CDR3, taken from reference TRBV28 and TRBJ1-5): DVKVTQSSRYLVKRTGEKVFLECVQDMDHENMFWYRQDPGLGLRLIYFSYDVKMKEKGDIPEGYSVSREKKERFSLILESASTNQTSMYLCASRGGLRQPQHFGDGTRLSIL.

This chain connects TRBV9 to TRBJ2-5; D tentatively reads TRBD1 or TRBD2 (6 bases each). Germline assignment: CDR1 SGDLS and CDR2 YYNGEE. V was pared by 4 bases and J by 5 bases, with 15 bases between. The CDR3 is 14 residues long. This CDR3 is CASSRDQGRETQYF. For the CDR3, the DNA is TGTGCCAGCAGCAGGGACCAGGGGAGGGAGACCCAGTACTTC. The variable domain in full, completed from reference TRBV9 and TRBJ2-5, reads DSGVTQTPKHLITATGQRVTLRCSPRSGDLSVYWYQQSLDQGLQFLIQYYNGEERAKGNILERFSAQQFPDLHSELNLSSLELGDSALYFCASSRDQGRETQYFGPGTRLLVL.

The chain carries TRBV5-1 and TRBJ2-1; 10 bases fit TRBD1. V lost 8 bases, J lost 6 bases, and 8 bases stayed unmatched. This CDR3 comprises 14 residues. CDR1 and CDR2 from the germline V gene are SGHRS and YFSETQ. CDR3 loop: CARTCWTGGNEQFF. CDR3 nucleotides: TGCGCCAGGACCTGCTGGACAGGGGGCAATGAGCAGTTCTTC.

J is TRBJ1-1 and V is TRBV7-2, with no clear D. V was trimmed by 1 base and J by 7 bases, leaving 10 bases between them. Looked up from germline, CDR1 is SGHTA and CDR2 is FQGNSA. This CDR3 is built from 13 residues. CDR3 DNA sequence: TGTGCCAGCAGCTTAGTAGGGTATGGTGAAGCTTTCTTT. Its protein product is CASSLVGYGEAFF.

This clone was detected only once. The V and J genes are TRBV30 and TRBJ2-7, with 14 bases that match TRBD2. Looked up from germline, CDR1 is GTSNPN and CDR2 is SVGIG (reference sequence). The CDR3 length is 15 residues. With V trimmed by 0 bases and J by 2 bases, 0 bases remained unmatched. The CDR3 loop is CAWSVTSGGAYEQYF. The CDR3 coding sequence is TGTGCCTGGAGTGTGACTAGCGGGGGGGCCTACGAGCAGTACTTC.